The 18 T cell receptor beta chains given below trace back to one sample, sequenced in a study of graft-versus-host responses after intestinal transplantation. Assay used: immunoSEQ multiplex PCR; TCRdb lists only in-frame clones, some missing. The table includes about 85,000 clones, under 95% detected once. The antigens these receptors bind are not known. The sample here was unstimulated CD8+ T cells sorted from spleen or lymph node cells, taken before transplant. The origin of the receptors is a human donor who was the organ donor for an intestinal transplant.

The chain links TRBV30 to TRBJ1-1; unclear D gene. Deletions cut 1 base from V and 0 bases from J, with 12 bases between. The CDR3 is made up of 15 amino acids. CDR1 is GTSNPN, CDR2 SVGIG, per germline (reference sequence). The CDR3 region has the DNA TGTGCCTGGAGTGCTACTTGGCCGATGAACACTGAAGCTTTCTTT. Residues: CAWSATWPMNTEAFF.

The table lists this clone with a count of one. V gene TRBV5-1 combines with J gene TRBJ1-2; TRBD1 matches 12 bases. The V segment lost 3 bases and the J segment 3 bases; nucleotides outside the gene matches: 3. The CDR3 is 15 amino acids. Germline CDR1 reads SGHRS; CDR2 reads YFSETQ. In nucleotides, the CDR3 is TGCGCCAGCAGCTCCGGGACAGGGGGCTACTATGGCTACACCTTC. It specifies CASSSGTGGYYGYTF.

V is TRBV6-5 and J is TRBJ2-5; no reliable D call. The J call could be wrong; TRBJ2-7 is a better fit for the DNA end. CDR1 is MNHEY, CDR2 SVGAGI, per germline. The CDR3 is 11 amino acids. This CDR3 reads CASTPSYEQYF. As DNA, the CDR3 is TGTGCCAGCACACCATCCTACGAGCAGTACTTC.

V gene TRBV5-5 combines with J gene TRBJ1-1; D remains unclear. Trimming pared 2 bases from V and 7 bases from J, leaving 9 bases between. The CDR3 has 12 amino acids. CDR1 and CDR2 (germline): SGHKS, YYEKEE (reference sequence). The CDR3 loop is CASSFAGDEAFF. DNA of the CDR3: TGTGCCAGCAGCTTTGCCGGGGATGAAGCTTTCTTT.

V is TRBV5-6 and J is TRBJ2-1; D perhaps matches TRBD1 (5 bases). V gave up 2 bases and J gave up 3 bases, with 15 bases separating them. Germline CDR1 reads SGHDT; CDR2 reads YYEEEE. The CDR3 runs to 16 residues. CDR3 region: CASSFDLDTLYNEQFF. For the CDR3, the DNA is TGTGCCAGCAGCTTTGACCTGGACACCCTCTACAATGAGCAGTTCTTC. Drawing the rest from reference TRBV5-6 and TRBJ2-1, the complete variable domain is DAGVTQSPTHLIKTRGQQVTLRCSPKSGHDTVSWYQQALGQGPQFIFQYYEEEERQRGNFPDRFSGHQFPNYSSELNVNALLLGDSALYLCASSFDLDTLYNEQFFGPGTRLTVL.

This chain links TRBV5-1 with TRBJ1-1; 10 bases line up with TRBD1. With V trimmed by 3 bases and J by 1 base, 6 bases remained unmatched. The CDR3 is 16 residues long. CDR1 and CDR2 from the germline V gene are SGHRS and YFSETQ. The CDR3 nucleotides are TGCGCCAGCAGCTGGGACAGGGGAAGTGGGAACACTGAAGCTTTCTTT. It yields the protein CASSWDRGSGNTEAFF.

This clone was detected a few times. This rearrangement joins TRBV15 to TRBJ2-1; 12 nucleotides match TRBD2. The CDR3 length is 15 residues. Germline values: CDR1 LNHNV, CDR2 YYDKDF (reference sequence). J gave up 6 bases and V 7 bases, and 7 bases lay outside the gene matches. This chain's CDR3 is CATMLAGGPPNEQFF. The CDR3 nucleotides read TGTGCCACCATGCTAGCGGGGGGGCCCCCCAATGAGCAGTTCTTC.

The genes are TRBV15 and TRBJ2-7; a possible D gene is TRBD1 (6 bases). V dropped 6 bases and J dropped 3 bases, with 15 bases sitting between them. Germline assignment: CDR1 LNHNV and CDR2 YYDKDF (reference sequence). The CDR3 has 14 amino acids. The CDR3 loop is CATRSARDIYEQYF. In DNA form, the CDR3 reads TGTGCCACCAGGTCCGCCAGGGACATCTACGAGCAGTACTTC.

The gene calls are TRBV4-1 and TRBJ2-1; D unclear. This CDR3 has 12 amino acids. Trimming cost V 0 bases and J 7 bases, with 4 bases left between them. CDR1 MGHRA and CDR2 YSYEKL come from the germline V gene. CDR3 loop: CASSQDGNEQFF. CDR3 sequence (DNA): TGCGCCAGCAGCCAAGATGGTAATGAGCAGTTCTTC.

The chain recombines TRBV5-6 with TRBJ2-1; 7 nucleotides match TRBD1. V was clipped by 4 bases and J by 0 bases; unmatched bases: 10. This CDR3 contains 17 residues. The germline V gene encodes CDR1 SGHDT and CDR2 YYEEEE. The CDR3 nucleotides read TGTGCCAGCAGCCTCTGGAAGACAGGGAACTCCTACAATGAGCAGTTCTTC. Its translation: CASSLWKTGNSYNEQFF.

The J gene is TRBJ2-2, the V gene TRBV7-8, with 11 bases lining up with TRBD2. Germline V gene lookup returns CDR1 SGHVS and CDR2 FQNEAQ. This CDR3 region has 16 residues. With 3 bases clipped from V and 7 bases from J, the junction kept 7 bases outside the gene matches. CDR3 sequence (DNA): TGTGCCAGCAGCTTTTTCACTAGCGGGAGCATCGGGGAGCTGTTTTTT. This sequence encodes CASSFFTSGSIGELFF.

The chain links TRBV19 to TRBJ1-5, with D tentatively TRBD1 (5 bases). V shed 3 bases and J shed 4 bases, with 10 bases lying between them. The CDR3 loop spans 14 amino acids. Germline V gene data show CDR1 as LNHDA and CDR2 as SQIVND (reference sequence). The CDR3 protein is CASSIPGGNQPQHF. The CDR3 DNA follows: TGTGCCAGTAGTATCCCGGGGGGTAATCAGCCCCAGCATTTT.

The chain couples TRBV27 to TRBJ1-5; no clear D gene. Germline CDR1 reads MNHEY; CDR2 reads SMNVEV (reference sequence). V lost 3 bases and J lost 3, with 9 bases in between. The CDR3 is 14 amino acids. CDR3 protein: CASSFASLNQPQHF. In DNA form, the CDR3 reads TGTGCCAGCAGTTTCGCTAGTCTCAATCAGCCCCAGCATTTT.

The V and J genes are TRBV19 and TRBJ2-3; D unresolved. Trimming left V 9 bases short and J 5 bases short, with 9 bases between. The CDR3 is 11 residues long. Germline V gene data show CDR1 as LNHDA and CDR2 as SQIVND (reference sequence). The CDR3: CASTAGDTQYF. CDR3 nucleotides: TGTGCCAGCACAGCCGGAGATACGCAGTATTTT.

The CDR3 coding sequence is TGTGCCAGCAGTTATGGTGGGGGGGACCAGCCCCAGCATTTT. It encodes CASSYGGGDQPQHF. The chain is built from TRBV9 and TRBJ1-5; D is possibly TRBD1 (5 bases). The V gene lost 5 bases and the J gene lost 7 bases, with 16 bases spanning the gap. The germline gives CDR1 SGDLS, CDR2 YYNGEE. CDR3 size: 14 residues. The full variable domain, completed using reference TRBV9 and TRBJ1-5, is DSGVTQTPKHLITATGQRVTLRCSPRSGDLSVYWYQQSLDQGLQFLIQYYNGEERAKGNILERFSAQQFPDLHSELNLSSLELGDSALYFCASSYGGGDQPQHFGDGTRLSIL.

The rearrangement links TRBV2 to TRBJ1-6, with D maybe TRBD1 (6 bases). The CDR3 runs to 16 residues. Trimming removed 6 bases from V and 8 bases from J, with 20 bases in between. CDR1 and CDR2 (germline): SNHLY, FYNNEI. The CDR3 DNA follows: TGTGCCAGCAGCGACCCGGGGGGCCTCGGACATTCACCCCTCCACTTT. Amino acid sequence: CASSDPGGLGHSPLHF.

This sequence joins TRBV7-6 and TRBJ2-7; TRBD1 aligns across 8 bases. From germline, CDR1 is SGHVS and CDR2 FNYEAQ. The V and J ends lost 6 bases and 4 bases, in that order; junction bases with no gene match: 11. CDR3 length: 15 amino acids. The CDR3 DNA follows: TGTGCCAGCAGTCTAGAGGGGGACAGGAATTACGAGCAGTACTTC. Its protein is CASSLEGDRNYEQYF.

This clone occurred once. The rearrangement joins TRBV5-4 to TRBJ1-1, with D possibly TRBD1 on 5 matching bases. V was cut by 3 bases and J by 1 base, with 13 bases left in between. Germline V gene lookup returns CDR1 SGHNT and CDR2 YYREEE (reference sequence). The CDR3 runs 15 residues. In DNA, the CDR3 is TGTGCCAGCAGCTCGCCGGGACTGGCGAACACTGAAGCTTTCTTT. This gives the protein CASSSPGLANTEAFF.